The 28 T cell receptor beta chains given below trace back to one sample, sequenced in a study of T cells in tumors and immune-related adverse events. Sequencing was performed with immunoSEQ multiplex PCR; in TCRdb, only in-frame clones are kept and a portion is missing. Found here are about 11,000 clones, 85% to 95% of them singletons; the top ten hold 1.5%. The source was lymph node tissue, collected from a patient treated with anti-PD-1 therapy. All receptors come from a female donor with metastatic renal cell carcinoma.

Here the CDR3 DNA reads TGTGCCAGCAGCTTCGGTAATTCACCCCTCCACTTT. Translation gives CASSFGNSPLHF. The gene calls are TRBV7-8 and TRBJ1-6; D gene uncertain. The V and J ends lost 3 bases and 6 bases respectively, with 3 bases between them. CDR1 and CDR2 (germline): SGHVS, FQNEAQ. This CDR3 is 12 amino acids long.

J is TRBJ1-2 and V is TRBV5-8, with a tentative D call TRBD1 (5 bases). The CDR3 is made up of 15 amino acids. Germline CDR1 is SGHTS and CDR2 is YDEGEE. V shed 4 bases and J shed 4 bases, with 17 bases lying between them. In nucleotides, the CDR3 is TGTGCCAGCAGCCAAGGGACCGCTACAACCTATGGCTACACCTTC. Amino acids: CASSQGTATTYGYTF.

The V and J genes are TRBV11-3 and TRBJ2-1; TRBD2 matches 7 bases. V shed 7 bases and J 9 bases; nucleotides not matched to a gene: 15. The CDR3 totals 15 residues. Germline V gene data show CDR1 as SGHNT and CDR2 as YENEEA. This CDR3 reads CASTNGGSRNIEQFF. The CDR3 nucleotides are TGTGCCAGCACCAATGGCGGGAGTCGAAACATTGAGCAGTTCTTC.

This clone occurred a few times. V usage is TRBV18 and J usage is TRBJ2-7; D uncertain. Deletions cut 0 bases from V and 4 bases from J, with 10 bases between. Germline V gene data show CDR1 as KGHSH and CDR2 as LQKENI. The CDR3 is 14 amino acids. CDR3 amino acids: CASSPPELPYEQYF. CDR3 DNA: TGTGCCAGCTCACCACCTGAACTGCCGTACGAGCAGTACTTC.

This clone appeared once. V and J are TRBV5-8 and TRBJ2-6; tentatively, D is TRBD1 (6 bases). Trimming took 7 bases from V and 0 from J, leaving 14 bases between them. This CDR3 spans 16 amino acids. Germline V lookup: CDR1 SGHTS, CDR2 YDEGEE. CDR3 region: CASATRGNSGANVLTF. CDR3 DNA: TGTGCCAGCGCAACGAGGGGGAACTCTGGGGCCAACGTCCTGACTTTC.

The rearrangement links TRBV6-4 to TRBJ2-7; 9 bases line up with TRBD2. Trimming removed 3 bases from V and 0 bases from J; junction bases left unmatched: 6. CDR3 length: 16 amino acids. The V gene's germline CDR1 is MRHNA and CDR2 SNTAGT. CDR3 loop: CASSEPSGIPSYEQYF. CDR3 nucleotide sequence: TGTGCCAGCAGTGAACCTAGCGGGATTCCCTCCTACGAGCAGTACTTC.

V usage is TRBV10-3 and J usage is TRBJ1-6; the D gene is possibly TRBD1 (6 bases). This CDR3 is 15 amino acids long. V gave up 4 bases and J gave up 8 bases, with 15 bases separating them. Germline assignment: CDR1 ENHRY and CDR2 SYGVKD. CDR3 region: CAISGRGTRYSPLHF. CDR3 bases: TGTGCCATCAGTGGAAGAGGGACACGATATTCACCCCTCCACTTT.

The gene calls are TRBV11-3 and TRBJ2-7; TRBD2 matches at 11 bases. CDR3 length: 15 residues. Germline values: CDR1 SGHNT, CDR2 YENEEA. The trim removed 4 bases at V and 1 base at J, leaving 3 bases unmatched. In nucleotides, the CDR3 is TGTGCCAGCAGCTCGGGACTAGCGGAGTCCTACGAGCAGTACTTC. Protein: CASSSGLAESYEQYF.

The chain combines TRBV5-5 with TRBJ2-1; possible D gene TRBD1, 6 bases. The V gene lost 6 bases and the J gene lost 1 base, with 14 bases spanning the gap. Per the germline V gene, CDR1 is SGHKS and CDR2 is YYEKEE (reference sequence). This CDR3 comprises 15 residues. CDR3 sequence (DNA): TGTGCCAGCACCCTGGGGGCTCTTTCCTACAATGAGCAGTTCTTC. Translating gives CASTLGALSYNEQFF.

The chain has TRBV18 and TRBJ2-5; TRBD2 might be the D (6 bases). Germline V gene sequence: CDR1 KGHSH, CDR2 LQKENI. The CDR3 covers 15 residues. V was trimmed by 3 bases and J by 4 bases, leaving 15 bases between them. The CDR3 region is CASSPSAGSPETQYF. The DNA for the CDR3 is TGTGCCAGCTCACCCTCCGCGGGGTCCCCAGAGACCCAGTACTTC.

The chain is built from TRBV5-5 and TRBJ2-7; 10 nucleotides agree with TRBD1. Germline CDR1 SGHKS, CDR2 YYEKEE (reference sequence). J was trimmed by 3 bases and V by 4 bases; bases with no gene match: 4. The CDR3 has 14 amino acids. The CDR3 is CASSRTGGDYEQYF. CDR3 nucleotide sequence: TGTGCCAGCAGCCGGACAGGGGGAGACTACGAGCAGTACTTC. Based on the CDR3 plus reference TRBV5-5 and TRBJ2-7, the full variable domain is DAGVTQSPTHLIKTRGQQVTLRCSPISGHKSVSWYQQVLGQGPQFIFQYYEKEERGRGNFPDRFSARQFPNYSSELNVNALLLGDSALYLCASSRTGGDYEQYFGPGTRLTVT.

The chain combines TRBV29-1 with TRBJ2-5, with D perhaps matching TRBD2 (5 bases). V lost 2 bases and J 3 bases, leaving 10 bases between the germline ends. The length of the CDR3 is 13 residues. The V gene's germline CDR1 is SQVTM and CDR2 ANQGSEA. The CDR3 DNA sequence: TGCAGCGTTGAAATGGTAGCGAAAGAGACCCAGTACTTC. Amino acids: CSVEMVAKETQYF.

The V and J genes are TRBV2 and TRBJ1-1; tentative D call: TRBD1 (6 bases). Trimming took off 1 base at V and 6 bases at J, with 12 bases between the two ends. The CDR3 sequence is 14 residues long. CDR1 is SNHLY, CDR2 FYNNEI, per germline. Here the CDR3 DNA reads TGTGCCAGCAGTGAAGATCGCTACAGGGCTGAAGCTTTCTTT. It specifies CASSEDRYRAEAFF.

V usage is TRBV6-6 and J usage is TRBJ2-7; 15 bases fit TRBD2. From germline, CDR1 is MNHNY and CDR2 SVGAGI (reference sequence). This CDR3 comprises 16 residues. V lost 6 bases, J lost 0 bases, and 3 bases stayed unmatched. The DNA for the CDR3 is TGTGCCAGCAGGGGACTAGCGGGGGGAATCTCCTACGAGCAGTACTTC. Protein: CASRGLAGGISYEQYF.

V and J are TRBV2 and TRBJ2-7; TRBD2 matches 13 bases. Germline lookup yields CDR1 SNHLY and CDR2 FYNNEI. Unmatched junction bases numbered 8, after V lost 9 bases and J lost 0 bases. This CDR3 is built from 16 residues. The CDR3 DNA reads TGTGCCAGTGGACTAGCGGGAGACCCGAGCTCCTACGAGCAGTACTTC. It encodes CASGLAGDPSSYEQYF.

The CDR3 here is CASSRYNEQFF. The DNA of the CDR3 is TGTGCCAGCAGCCGTTACAATGAGCAGTTCTTC. The chain employs TRBV5-4 and TRBJ2-1; the D is unclear. Trimming took off 4 bases at V and 4 bases at J, with 3 bases between the two ends. The CDR3 sequence is 11 residues long. CDR1 is SGHNT, CDR2 YYREEE, per germline (reference sequence).

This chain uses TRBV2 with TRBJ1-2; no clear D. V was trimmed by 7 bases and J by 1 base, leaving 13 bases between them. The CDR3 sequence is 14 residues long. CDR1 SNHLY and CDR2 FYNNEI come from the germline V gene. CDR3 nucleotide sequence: TGTGCCAGCACCAGTTTCGGGGTTAACTATGGCTACACCTTC. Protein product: CASTSFGVNYGYTF.

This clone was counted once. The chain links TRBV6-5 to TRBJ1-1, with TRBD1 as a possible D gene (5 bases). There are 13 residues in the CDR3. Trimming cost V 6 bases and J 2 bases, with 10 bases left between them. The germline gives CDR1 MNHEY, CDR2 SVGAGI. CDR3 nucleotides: TGTGCCAGCAGGGACGGGGGAAACACTGAAGCTTTCTTT. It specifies CASRDGGNTEAFF.

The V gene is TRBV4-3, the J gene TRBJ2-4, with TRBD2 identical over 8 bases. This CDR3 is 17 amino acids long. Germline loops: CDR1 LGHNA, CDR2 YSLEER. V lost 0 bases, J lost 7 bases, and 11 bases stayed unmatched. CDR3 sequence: CASSQDFTSGGVNIQYF. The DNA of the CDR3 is TGCGCCAGCAGCCAAGATTTCACTAGCGGTGGGGTGAACATTCAGTACTTC.

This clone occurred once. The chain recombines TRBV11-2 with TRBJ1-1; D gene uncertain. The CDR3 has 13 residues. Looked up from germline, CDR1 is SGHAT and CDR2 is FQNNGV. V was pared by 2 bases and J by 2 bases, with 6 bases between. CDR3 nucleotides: TGTGCCAGCAGCTTACGACGAAACACTGAAGCTTTCTTT. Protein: CASSLRRNTEAFF.

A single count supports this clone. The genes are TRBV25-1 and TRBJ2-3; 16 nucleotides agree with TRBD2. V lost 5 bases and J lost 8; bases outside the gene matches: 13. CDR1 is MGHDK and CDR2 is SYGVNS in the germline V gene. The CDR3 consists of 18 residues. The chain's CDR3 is CASSILGTSGGVDLTQYF. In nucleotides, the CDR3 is TGTGCCAGCAGTATACTCGGGACTAGCGGGGGGGTGGACCTTACGCAGTATTTT.

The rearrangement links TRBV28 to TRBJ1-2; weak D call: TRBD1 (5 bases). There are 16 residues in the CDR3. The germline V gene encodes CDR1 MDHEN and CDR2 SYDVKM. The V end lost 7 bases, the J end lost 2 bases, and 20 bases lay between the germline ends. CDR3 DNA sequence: TGTGCCAGCAACCCCCCGGGGATAGGGACCAACTATGGCTACACCTTC. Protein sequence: CASNPPGIGTNYGYTF.

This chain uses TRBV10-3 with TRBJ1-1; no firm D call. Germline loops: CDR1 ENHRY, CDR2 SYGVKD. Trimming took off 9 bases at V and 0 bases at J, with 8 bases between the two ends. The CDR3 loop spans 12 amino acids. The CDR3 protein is CAISRVNTEAFF. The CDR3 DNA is TGTGCCATAAGTCGGGTGAACACTGAAGCTTTCTTT.

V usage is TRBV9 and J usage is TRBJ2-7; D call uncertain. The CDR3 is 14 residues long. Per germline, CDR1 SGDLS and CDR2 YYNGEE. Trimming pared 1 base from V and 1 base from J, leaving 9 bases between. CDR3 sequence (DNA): TGTGCCAGCAGCGTATCCCGGCAGTCCTACGAGCAGTACTTC. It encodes CASSVSRQSYEQYF.

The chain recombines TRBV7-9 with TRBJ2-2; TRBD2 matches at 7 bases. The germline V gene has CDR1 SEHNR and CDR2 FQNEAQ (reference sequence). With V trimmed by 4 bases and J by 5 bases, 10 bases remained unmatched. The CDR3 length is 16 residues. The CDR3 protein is CASSSSGAGVTGELFF. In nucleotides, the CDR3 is TGTGCCAGCAGCTCTTCGGGCGCGGGAGTAACCGGGGAGCTGTTTTTT.

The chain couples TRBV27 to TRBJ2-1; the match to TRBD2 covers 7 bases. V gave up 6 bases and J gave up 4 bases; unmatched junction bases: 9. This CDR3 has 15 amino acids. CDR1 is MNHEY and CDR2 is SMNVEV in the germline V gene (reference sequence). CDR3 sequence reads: CASRDSAGEYNEQFF. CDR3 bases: TGTGCCAGCAGAGATAGTGCGGGAGAGTACAATGAGCAGTTCTTC.

Here the CDR3 reads CASSYSVGINYGYTF. The CDR3 nucleotides read TGTGCCAGCAGTTACTCGGTGGGAATTAACTATGGCTACACCTTC. The chain uses TRBV6-9 and TRBJ1-2; no definite D call. The germline V gene encodes CDR1 MNHGY and CDR2 SVAAGI. The germline V and J ends were trimmed by 3 bases and 1 base, with 12 bases remaining between them. The CDR3 extends over 15 amino acids.

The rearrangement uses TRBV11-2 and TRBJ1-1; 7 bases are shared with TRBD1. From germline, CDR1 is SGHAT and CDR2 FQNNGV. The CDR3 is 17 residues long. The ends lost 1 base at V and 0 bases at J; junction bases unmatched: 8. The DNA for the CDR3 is TGTGCCAGCAGCTTAGGGCTGGGACAGAGGCTGAACACTGAAGCTTTCTTT. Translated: CASSLGLGQRLNTEAFF.